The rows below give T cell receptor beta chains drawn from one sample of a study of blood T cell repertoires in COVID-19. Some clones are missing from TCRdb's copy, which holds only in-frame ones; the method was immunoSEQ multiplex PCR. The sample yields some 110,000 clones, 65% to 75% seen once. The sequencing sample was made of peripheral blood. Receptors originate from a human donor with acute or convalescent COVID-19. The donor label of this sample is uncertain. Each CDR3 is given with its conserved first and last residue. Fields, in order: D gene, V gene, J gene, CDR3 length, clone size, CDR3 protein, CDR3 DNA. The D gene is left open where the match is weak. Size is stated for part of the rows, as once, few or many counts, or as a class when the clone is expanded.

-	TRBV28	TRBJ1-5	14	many	CASSPGTPGWPQHF	TGTGCCAGCAGTCCCGGGACTCCCGGGTGGCCCCAGCATTTT
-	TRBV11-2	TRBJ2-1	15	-	CASSLLGLTINEQFF	TGTGCCAGCAGCTTGTTGGGACTCACTATTAATGAGCAGTTCTTC
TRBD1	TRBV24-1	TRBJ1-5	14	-	CATSDHGQAKPQHF	TGTGCCACCAGTGACCACGGACAGGCGAAGCCCCAGCATTTT
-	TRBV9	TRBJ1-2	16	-	CASSVGTGWGNYGYTF	TGTGCCAGCAGCGTAGGAACAGGGTGGGGCAACTATGGCTACACCTTC
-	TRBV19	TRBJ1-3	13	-	CASSTGQGNTIYF	TGTGCCAGTAGCACCGGACAGGGAAACACCATATATTTT
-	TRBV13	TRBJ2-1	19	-	CASSPGNNWATRSYNEQFF	TGTGCCAGCAGCCCCGGGAACAATTGGGCGACCCGCTCCTACAATGAGCAGTTCTTC
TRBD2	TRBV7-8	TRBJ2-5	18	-	CASSSFPETSLAQETQYF	TGTGCCAGCAGCTCCTTCCCGGAGACTAGCTTGGCCCAAGAGACCCAGTACTTC
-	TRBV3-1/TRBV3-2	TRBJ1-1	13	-	CASSQRRSTEAFF	TGTGCCAGCAGCCAAAGGAGGAGCACTGAAGCTTTCTTT
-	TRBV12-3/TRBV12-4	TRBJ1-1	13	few	CASSNSGYTEAFF	TGTGCCAGCAGCAACTCAGGCTACACTGAAGCTTTCTTT
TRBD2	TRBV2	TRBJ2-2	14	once	CASTRGAHTGELFF	TGTGCCAGCACGCGGGGGGCGCACACCGGGGAGCTGTTTTTT
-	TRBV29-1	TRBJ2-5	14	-	CSVTPQGHQETQYF	TGCAGCGTTACCCCACAGGGACACCAAGAGACCCAGTACTTC
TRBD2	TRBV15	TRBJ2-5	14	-	CATRRGAAGETQYF	TGTGCCACCCGGCGGGGGGCCGCCGGTGAGACCCAGTACTTC
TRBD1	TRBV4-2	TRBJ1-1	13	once	CASSPGDSTEAFF	TGTGCCAGCAGCCCCGGGGACAGCACTGAAGCTTTCTTT
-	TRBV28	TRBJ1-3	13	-	CASASSFRNTIYF	TGTGCCAGCGCCTCCTCCTTCCGGAACACCATATATTTT
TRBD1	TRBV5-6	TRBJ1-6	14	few	CASSSGQAYSPLHF	TGTGCCAGCAGCTCAGGACAGGCCTATTCACCCCTCCACTTT
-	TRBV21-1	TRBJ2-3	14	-	CASRGGPDTDTQYF	TGTGCCAGCAGGGGGGGGCCGGACACAGATACGCAGTATTTT
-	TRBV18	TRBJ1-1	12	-	CASSTLLSEAFF	TGTGCCAGCTCAACGCTATTGAGTGAAGCTTTCTTT
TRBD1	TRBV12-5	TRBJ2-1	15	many	CASGFDRGSYNEQFF	TGTGCTAGTGGTTTCGACAGGGGTTCCTACAATGAGCAGTTCTTC
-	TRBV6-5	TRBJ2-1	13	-	CASSSQAYNEQFF	TGTGCCAGCAGTTCACAGGCTTACAATGAGCAGTTCTTC
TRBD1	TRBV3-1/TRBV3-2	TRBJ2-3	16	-	CASSHSTGVGTDTQYF	TGTGCCAGCAGCCACTCGACAGGGGTCGGGACAGATACGCAGTATTTT